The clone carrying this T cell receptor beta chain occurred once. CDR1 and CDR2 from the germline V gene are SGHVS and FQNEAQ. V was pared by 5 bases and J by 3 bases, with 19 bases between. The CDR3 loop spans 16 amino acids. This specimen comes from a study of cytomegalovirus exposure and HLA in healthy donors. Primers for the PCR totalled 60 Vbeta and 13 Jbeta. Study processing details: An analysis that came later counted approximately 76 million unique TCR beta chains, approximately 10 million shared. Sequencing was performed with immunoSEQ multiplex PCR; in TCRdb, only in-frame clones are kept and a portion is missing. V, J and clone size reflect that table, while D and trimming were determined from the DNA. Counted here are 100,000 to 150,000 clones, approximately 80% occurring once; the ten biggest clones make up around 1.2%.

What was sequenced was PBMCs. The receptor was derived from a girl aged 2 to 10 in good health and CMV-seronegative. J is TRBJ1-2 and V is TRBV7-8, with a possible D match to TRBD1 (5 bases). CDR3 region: CASSPRILTDYYGYTF. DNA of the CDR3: TGTGCCAGCAGCCCTAGAATCTTGACAGACTACTATGGCTACACCTTC. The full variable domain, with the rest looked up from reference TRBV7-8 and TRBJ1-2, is GAGVSQSPRYKVAKRGQDVALRCDPISGHVSLFWYQQALGQGPEFLTYFQNEAQLDKSGLPSDRFFAERPEGSVSTLKIQRTQQEDSAVYLCASSPRILTDYYGYTFGSGTRLTVV.